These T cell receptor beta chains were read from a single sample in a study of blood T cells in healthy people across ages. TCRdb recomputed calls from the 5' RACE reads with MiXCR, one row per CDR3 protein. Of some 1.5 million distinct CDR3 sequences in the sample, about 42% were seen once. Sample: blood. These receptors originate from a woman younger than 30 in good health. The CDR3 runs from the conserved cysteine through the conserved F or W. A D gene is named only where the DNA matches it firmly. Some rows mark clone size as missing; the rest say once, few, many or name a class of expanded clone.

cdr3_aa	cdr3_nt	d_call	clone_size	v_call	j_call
CASSPHGADNEQFF	TGTGCCAGCAGCCCGCATGGGGCGGACAATGAGCAGTTCTTC	NA	few	TRBV12-3/TRBV12-4	TRBJ2-1
CASRDTGTGANVLTF	TGTGCCAGCAGGGATACAGGAACTGGGGCCAACGTCCTGACTTTC	NA	NA	TRBV12-3/TRBV12-4	TRBJ2-6
CSARGIDTEAFF	TGCAGTGCTAGAGGTATTGACACTGAAGCTTTCTTT	NA	NA	TRBV20-1	TRBJ1-1
CASSLAGATTNEQYF	TGTGCCAGCAGTTTAGCGGGGGCGACAACTAATGAGCAGTACTTC	TRBD2	NA	TRBV9	TRBJ2-5
CASSLKLGVLQGAQYF	TGTGCCAGCAGCCTTAAACTCGGGGTCCTTCAAGGGGCCCAGTACTTC	NA	NA	TRBV12-3/TRBV12-4	TRBJ2-5
CASSLQMRTHEKLFF	TGTGCCAGCAGCTTGCAGATGAGGACTCATGAAAAACTGTTTTTT	NA	NA	TRBV12-3/TRBV12-4	TRBJ1-4
CASSLGQRSSYEQYF	TGTGCCAGCAGCCTCGGACAGAGAAGCTCCTACGAGCAGTACTTC	NA	few	TRBV7-9	TRBJ2-7
CASSQEPSGGLTDTQYF	TGCGCCAGCAGCCAAGAACCCAGCGGGGGGCTCACAGATACGCAGTATTTT	TRBD2	few	TRBV4-1	TRBJ2-3
CASSLNSNQPQHF	TGTGCCAGCAGCTTAAATAGCAATCAGCCCCAGCATTTT	NA	many	TRBV5-1	TRBJ1-5
CSAPQPLAGADTQYF	TGCAGTGCGCCCCAACCTCTAGCGGGCGCAGATACGCAGTATTTT	TRBD2	NA	TRBV20-1	TRBJ2-3
CASSLSNDRGRQPQHF	TGTGCCAGCAGTTTATCGAACGACAGGGGACGGCAGCCCCAGCATTTT	TRBD1	few	TRBV27	TRBJ1-5
CASILQGGAPDTQYF	TGTGCCAGCATCTTACAGGGAGGTGCCCCAGATACGCAGTATTTT	NA	NA	TRBV7-9	TRBJ2-3
CASSQEWQAHYTF	TGTGCCAGCAGCCAAGAATGGCAGGCTCATTACACCTTC	NA	few	TRBV14	TRBJ1-2
CASSLSPGQATANYGYTF	TGTGCCAGCAGTTTATCCCCAGGGCAGGCAACCGCTAACTATGGCTACACCTTC	NA	few	TRBV27	TRBJ1-2
CASSGKDLNTEAFF	TGTGCCAGCAGCGGGAAGGACCTGAACACTGAAGCTTTCTTT	NA	NA	TRBV11-2	TRBJ1-1
CASSPETGIYGYTF	TGCGCCAGTAGCCCCGAAACAGGGATCTATGGCTACACCTTC	NA	NA	TRBV4-1	TRBJ1-2
CASSRGDREKETQYF	TGTGCCAGTAGCCGCGGGGACAGGGAAAAAGAGACCCAGTACTTC	TRBD1	NA	TRBV7-9	TRBJ2-5
CASSLAGQGALEQYF	TGTGCCAGCAGCTTGGCGGGACAGGGGGCCCTCGAGCAGTACTTC	TRBD1	NA	TRBV5-4	TRBJ2-7
CASSPLPSGNYNEQFF	TGTGCCAGCAGTCCTCTCCCTAGCGGTAACTACAATGAGCAGTTCTTC	TRBD2	NA	TRBV7-8	TRBJ2-1
CASSMTASRAQHF	TGTGCCAGCAGTATGACAGCTTCTCGGGCCCAGCATTTT	NA	NA	TRBV6-1	TRBJ1-5
CASSDSTSKGVFGTGELFF	TGTGCCAGCAGTGACTCTACGTCTAAAGGGGTATTTGGCACCGGGGAGCTGTTTTTT	NA	NA	TRBV6-4	TRBJ2-2
CASSLGTVGNQPQHF	TGCGCCAGCAGCTTGGGTACGGTGGGCAATCAGCCCCAGCATTTT	NA	NA	TRBV5-1	TRBJ1-5
CATSRDWAVYNEQFF	TGTGCCACCAGCAGAGATTGGGCAGTATACAATGAGCAGTTCTTC	NA	few	TRBV15	TRBJ2-1
CASSQGRRSYGYTF	TGTGCCAGCAGCCAGGGCAGGCGGAGCTATGGCTACACCTTC	NA	NA	TRBV12-3/TRBV12-4	TRBJ1-2
CSVEDRGTGVEKLFF	TGCAGCGTTGAAGATCGAGGGACAGGGGTGGAAAAACTGTTTTTT	TRBD1	few	TRBV29-1	TRBJ1-4
CSARDDYGIYNEQFF	TGCAGTGCTAGAGATGACTATGGGATCTACAATGAGCAGTTCTTC	NA	NA	TRBV20-1	TRBJ2-1
CSARAGLAGPIWALYF	TGCAGTGCTAGAGCGGGACTAGCGGGACCCATTTGGGCGCTGTATTTT	TRBD2	once	TRBV20-1	TRBJ2-3
CASSYSNRGVSYEQYF	TGTGCCAGCAGTTACTCGAACAGGGGGGTTTCCTACGAGCAGTACTTC	TRBD1	NA	TRBV6-5	TRBJ2-7
CSVPRIGLGYGYTF	TGCAGCGTCCCCCGGATAGGCCTGGGCTATGGCTACACCTTC	NA	many	TRBV29-1	TRBJ1-2
CASSSRAGGTYNEQFF	TGTGCCAGCAGTAGCAGGGCGGGAGGAACCTACAATGAGCAGTTCTTC	TRBD2	NA	TRBV12-3/TRBV12-4	TRBJ2-1
CASSPWGQSNNEQFF	TGTGCCAGCAGCCCATGGGGACAGTCAAACAATGAGCAGTTCTTC	TRBD1	NA	TRBV7-9	TRBJ2-1
CASSQYSYGAFF	TGTGCCAGCAGCCAATACTCTTATGGAGCTTTCTTT	NA	NA	TRBV4-2	TRBJ1-1
CASSLDLGGAYQPQHF	TGTGCCAGCAGCTTAGATTTAGGAGGGGCATATCAGCCCCAGCATTTT	NA	few	TRBV7-9	TRBJ1-5
CASSVASGGPYNEQFF	TGTGCCAGCAGCGTAGCTAGCGGGGGGCCCTACAATGAGCAGTTCTTC	TRBD2	few	TRBV9	TRBJ2-1
CASSLGTHPETQYF	TGTGCCAGCAGTCTAGGGACTCACCCCGAGACCCAGTACTTC	NA	NA	TRBV27	TRBJ2-5
CASSYPRVSYEQYF	TGTGCCAGCAGTTACCCTCGGGTTTCCTACGAGCAGTACTTC	NA	few	TRBV6-2/TRBV6-3	TRBJ2-7
CSIATGYEQYF	TGCAGCATTGCTACAGGTTACGAGCAGTACTTC	NA	NA	TRBV29-1	TRBJ2-7
CSVEAVLAGASTDTQYF	TGCAGCGTGGAAGCCGTACTAGCGGGGGCCAGCACAGATACGCAGTATTTT	TRBD2	NA	TRBV29-1	TRBJ2-3
CASSLAGSGVSYEQYF	TGTGCCAGCAGCTTAGCGGGTAGCGGGGTCTCCTACGAGCAGTACTTC	TRBD2	NA	TRBV7-6	TRBJ2-7
CATSESGTGRDEQFF	TGTGCCACCAGTGAATCTGGGACAGGGAGGGATGAGCAGTTCTTC	TRBD1	NA	TRBV24-1	TRBJ2-1
CASSKFKRGGVDTQYF	TGTGCCAGCAGCAAATTCAAGCGGGGGGGAGTAGATACGCAGTATTTT	NA	few	TRBV21-1	TRBJ2-3